The 28 T cell receptor beta chains given below trace back to one sample, sequenced in a study of blood T cells in healthy people across ages. With a J-beta primer mix and a sample-barcoded 5' primer, a second PCR ran about 7 to 12 cycles. TCRdb redid the calling of the 5' RACE reads with MiXCR, one entry per CDR3 protein. The table lists fewer than 950,000 distinct CDR3 sequences, under 40% of them singletons. Sequencing used blood. All receptors derive from a man aged 18 to 29 in good health.

This clonotype was detected many times. The chain is built from TRBV4-3 and TRBJ1-6; TRBD1 matches at 9 bases. The CDR3 has 16 residues. Trimming took 3 bases from V and 4 from J; bases not matched to a gene: 4. Germline V gives CDR1 LGHNA, CDR2 YSLEER. CDR3: CASSQRDRAYNSPLHF. The DNA of the CDR3 is TGCGCCAGCAGCCAGAGGGACAGGGCGTATAATTCACCCCTCCACTTT.

This clonotype was recorded once. This chain connects TRBV6-5 to TRBJ2-7; 12 bases map to TRBD2. Trimming took 1 base from V and 10 from J; bases not matched to a gene: 20. The CDR3 is 19 amino acids. CDR1 and CDR2 from the germline V gene are MNHEY and SVGAGI. CDR3 sequence reads: CASSYLLAGGDSGDRTQYF. The CDR3 DNA reads as TGTGCCAGCAGTTACTTGCTAGCGGGGGGGGATTCTGGGGATAGAACCCAGTACTTC.

This clonotype has ten or more counts. The chain combines TRBV10-3 with TRBJ2-5; a possible D gene is TRBD1 (5 bases). The CDR3 covers 14 residues. Trimming removed 4 bases at V and 5 bases at J, with 14 bases between. The germline V gene has CDR1 ENHRY and CDR2 SYGVKD. CDR3 loop: CAISGRVGRETQYF. CDR3 DNA: TGTGCCATCAGTGGCAGGGTTGGTCGGGAGACCCAGTACTTC.

V usage is TRBV4-3 and J usage is TRBJ1-5; possible D gene TRBD1, 5 bases. Germline assignment: CDR1 LGHNA and CDR2 YSLEER. The CDR3 has 15 residues. V lost 0 bases to trimming and J lost 7 bases, with 13 bases between them. Here the CDR3 DNA reads TGCGCCAGCAGCCAAGATTGGGGCGAGACACAGCCCCAGCATTTT. It yields the protein CASSQDWGETQPQHF.

Ten or more counts support this clonotype. The rearrangement joins TRBV20-1 to TRBJ2-3; the D is unclear. V lost 3 bases, J lost 7 bases, and 11 bases lay in between. The germline gives CDR1 DFQATT, CDR2 SNEGSKA (reference sequence). The CDR3 length is 12 residues. The CDR3 loop reads CSARRAWNTQYF. In DNA, the CDR3 is TGCAGTGCTAGGAGAGCTTGGAATACGCAGTATTTT.

This clonotype has a count of ten or more. This sequence joins TRBV20-1 and TRBJ2-1; D not certain. V lost 0 bases and J 8 bases, leaving 8 bases between the germline ends. This CDR3 region has 12 residues. Looked up from germline, CDR1 is DFQATT and CDR2 is SNEGSKA (reference sequence). This chain's CDR3 is CSARDPLDEQFF. CDR3 nucleotide sequence: TGCAGTGCTAGAGATCCTCTCGATGAGCAGTTCTTC.

V usage is TRBV20-1 and J usage is TRBJ2-1; the match to TRBD2 covers 8 bases. Germline CDR1 is DFQATT and CDR2 is SNEGSKA (reference sequence). V shed 5 bases, J shed 9 bases, and the junction held 6 bases outside the gene matches. The CDR3 contains 12 residues. CDR3 DNA sequence: TGCAGTGCTGATGGACTAGCCGGTGAGCAGTTCTTC. Translated, it gives CSADGLAGEQFF.

Concerning this clonotype: A read error is possible here, since a much larger clone lies one base away. This chain joins TRBV12-3 or TRBV12-4 and TRBJ2-5; D ambiguous. Trimming stripped 5 bases from V and 2 bases from J, with 12 bases between. This CDR3 contains 14 residues. The CDR3 DNA follows: TGTGCCAGCAGTGTAGATCGGAGACAAGAGACCCAGTACTTC. Translation gives CASSVDRRQETQYF.

This sequence joins TRBV7-8 and TRBJ1-1, with 8 bases fitting TRBD1. Losses at the gene ends were 1 base for V and 4 bases for J; bases not matched to a gene: 5. This CDR3 is built from 15 residues. CDR1 and CDR2 from the germline V gene are SGHVS and FQNEAQ. The CDR3 here is CASSLGPTGATEAFF. The CDR3 region has the DNA TGTGCCAGCAGCTTAGGCCCGACAGGGGCCACTGAAGCTTTCTTT.

The sample holds many counts of this clonotype. The V call is TRBV12-3 or TRBV12-4, the J call TRBJ1-5; 8 nucleotides match TRBD1. The junction had 6 bases not matched to a gene; V was cut back by 6 bases and J by 5 bases. The length of the CDR3 is 14 residues. CDR3 in amino acids: CASRDRDPHQPQHF. In DNA, the CDR3 is TGTGCCAGCAGGGACAGGGACCCTCATCAGCCCCAGCATTTT.

CDR3 sequence reads: CASSLLAQSSTDTQYF. The CDR3 bases are TGTGCCAGCAGCCTACTGGCCCAGTCCAGCACAGATACGCAGTATTTT. The genes are TRBV11-2 and TRBJ2-3, with no clear D. Trimming shortened V by 5 bases and J by 0 bases, and 15 bases separated the two germline ends. In germline, CDR1 is SGHAT, CDR2 FQNNGV. The CDR3 has 16 residues.

V is TRBV16 and J is TRBJ1-4; a possible D gene is TRBD1 (6 bases). Deletions cut 4 bases from V and 3 bases from J, with 15 bases between. The CDR3 has 16 amino acids. The germline V gene encodes CDR1 KGHSY and CDR2 FQNENV. This CDR3 is CASSRQVGGPNEKLFF. The CDR3 DNA is TGTGCCAGCAGCCGTCAAGTCGGGGGGCCTAATGAAAAACTGTTTTTT. The full variable domain, rest sourced from reference TRBV16 and TRBJ1-4, is GEEVAQTPKHLVRGEGQKAKLYCAPIKGHSYVFWYQQVLKNEFKFLISFQNENVFDETGMPKERFSAKCLPNSPCSLEIQATKLEDSAVYFCASSRQVGGPNEKLFFGSGTQLSVL.

The chain employs TRBV14 and TRBJ1-2; D not resolved. Trimming pared 1 base from V and 1 base from J, leaving 7 bases between. Germline lookup yields CDR1 SGHDN and CDR2 FVKESK. The CDR3 runs to 14 residues. CDR3: CASSQAWGNYGYTF. The CDR3 region has the DNA TGTGCCAGCAGCCAAGCTTGGGGTAACTATGGCTACACCTTC. Full variable domain (rest looked up from reference TRBV14 and TRBJ1-2): EAGVTQFPSHSVIEKGQTVTLRCDPISGHDNLYWYRRVMGKEIKFLLHFVKESKQDESGMPNNRFLAERTGGTYSTLKVQPAELEDSGVYFCASSQAWGNYGYTFGSGTRLTVV.

This clonotype showed up many times. The genes are TRBV20-1 and TRBJ2-7, with D possibly being TRBD1 (6 bases). This CDR3 spans 14 amino acids. Germline CDR1 is DFQATT and CDR2 is SNEGSKA (reference sequence). V was shortened by 5 bases and J by 3 bases, with 17 bases between the two germline ends. CDR3 nucleotide sequence: TGCAGTGCTCCTCCGGACAGAGTTCGCTACGAGCAGTACTTC. This codes for CSAPPDRVRYEQYF.

J is TRBJ1-1 and V is TRBV4-1; no clear D gene. V lost 0 bases and J lost 1, with 6 bases in between. CDR1 is MGHRA and CDR2 is YSYEKL in the germline V gene. There are 14 residues in the CDR3. Here the CDR3 reads CASSQDPRNTEAFF. Here the CDR3 DNA reads TGCGCCAGCAGCCAAGATCCGCGGAACACTGAAGCTTTCTTT.

This clonotype was counted between two and nine times. The chain carries TRBV5-6 and TRBJ2-2; D is perhaps TRBD1 (6 bases). The CDR3 is 18 residues long. The V gene lost 2 bases and the J gene lost 1 base, with 18 bases spanning the gap. Looked up from germline, CDR1 is SGHDT and CDR2 is YYEEEE. The CDR3 loop reads CASSFDRNLTENTGELFF. CDR3 bases: TGTGCCAGCAGCTTTGACAGGAACCTAACCGAGAACACCGGGGAGCTGTTTTTT.

About this clonotype itself: This may stem from a read error, because a much larger clone lies one nucleotide away. The chain employs TRBV5-1 and TRBJ2-1; possibly TRBD1 for D (6 bases). Germline-derived CDR1 and CDR2 are SGHRS and YFSETQ. The CDR3 covers 14 residues. V was trimmed by 4 bases and J by 4 bases, leaving 12 bases between them. The CDR3 coding sequence is TGCGCCAGCAGCCGCGAAGGGGGATACAATGAGCAGTTCTTC. Its protein is CASSREGGYNEQFF.

V usage is TRBV9 and J usage is TRBJ1-4; D call uncertain. CDR1 and CDR2 (germline): SGDLS, YYNGEE. Trimming removed 3 bases at V and 5 bases at J, with 5 bases between. The CDR3 contains 12 residues. The CDR3: CASSEGNEKLFF. In nucleotides, the CDR3 is TGTGCCAGCAGCGAAGGGAATGAAAAACTGTTTTTT.

This clonotype appeared a few times. V usage is TRBV7-9 and J usage is TRBJ2-1, with 7 bases aligning to TRBD1. CDR1 and CDR2 from the germline V gene are SEHNR and FQNEAQ (reference sequence). Unmatched junction bases numbered 17, after V lost 5 bases and J lost 1 base. The CDR3 runs 19 residues. In DNA, the CDR3 is TGTGCCAGCAGCCGCTTAAGCAGGGGGACGGTCGGTTCCTACAATGAGCAGTTCTTC. Translating gives CASSRLSRGTVGSYNEQFF.

The chain couples TRBV20-1 to TRBJ1-2; D is ambiguous. Germline CDR1 is DFQATT and CDR2 is SNEGSKA (reference sequence). The V and J ends lost 0 bases and 4 bases respectively, with 12 bases between them. CDR3 size: 14 residues. CDR3 sequence: CSAREAGNGYGYTF. In nucleotides, the CDR3 is TGCAGTGCTAGAGAGGCCGGGAATGGCTATGGCTACACCTTC.

This clonotype has just a few counts. The chain has TRBV7-2 and TRBJ2-1, with 12 bases lining up with TRBD1. V trimming: 5 bases; J trimming: 0 bases; junction bases outside the gene matches: 14. Germline CDR1 and CDR2: SGHTA and FQGNSA. This CDR3 spans 20 amino acids. The chain's CDR3 is CASSTPGTGGLPSSYNEQFF. The DNA for the CDR3 is TGTGCCAGCAGCACTCCCGGGACAGGGGGCCTACCGAGCTCCTACAATGAGCAGTTCTTC.

This chain uses TRBV5-1 with TRBJ2-1; 12 nucleotides match TRBD2. Germline CDR1 is SGHRS and CDR2 is YFSETQ. Unmatched junction bases numbered 11, after V lost 2 bases and J lost 8 bases. CDR3 length: 17 amino acids. The DNA for the CDR3 is TGCGCCAGCAGCTTTTTGCTAGCGGGGGGGCTAGGCGATGAGCAGTTCTTC. Protein: CASSFLLAGGLGDEQFF.

This clonotype has more than one count but fewer than ten. This chain connects TRBV20-1 to TRBJ1-1, with D possibly TRBD1 on 6 matching bases. V lost 1 base and J lost 2, with 14 bases in between. The CDR3 is made up of 15 amino acids. Germline CDR1 reads DFQATT; CDR2 reads SNEGSKA (reference sequence). CDR3: CSARALTGINTEAFF. The CDR3 nucleotides are TGCAGTGCTAGAGCCCTAACAGGGATAAACACTGAAGCTTTCTTT.

In this sample, this clonotype turned up a few times. V gene TRBV29-1 combines with J gene TRBJ2-7; possible D gene TRBD1, 7 bases. CDR3 length equals 14 residues. V shed 1 base and J shed 4 bases, with 14 bases lying between them. The V gene's germline CDR1 is SQVTM and CDR2 ANQGSEA. The CDR3 region is CSVEAGDRSYEQYF. The CDR3 nucleotides are TGCAGCGTTGAAGCGGGGGACAGAAGTTACGAGCAGTACTTC.

This clonotype was detected many times. The chain combines TRBV5-1 with TRBJ2-3; 7 bases are shared with TRBD1. The germline CDR1 and CDR2 sequences are SGHRS and YFSETQ. V trimming: 0 bases; J trimming: 2 bases; junction bases outside the gene matches: 3. The CDR3 has 15 residues. The CDR3 DNA reads TGCGCCAGCAGCTTGGGCAGGGGGTACACAGATACGCAGTATTTT. Translated, it gives CASSLGRGYTDTQYF.

There are a few counts of this clonotype. This CDR3 reads CASSQDFGASFTEAFF. In DNA form, the CDR3 reads TGCGCCAGCAGCCAAGATTTTGGGGCATCCTTCACTGAAGCTTTCTTT. The chain employs TRBV4-1 and TRBJ1-1, with D perhaps TRBD1 (5 bases). The V gene's germline CDR1 is MGHRA and CDR2 YSYEKL. CDR3 length equals 16 residues. The V gene lost 0 bases and the J gene lost 4 bases, with 15 bases spanning the gap.

In this sample, this clonotype turned up a few times. The CDR3 spells CASRYRAQTHF. The CDR3 DNA reads TGTGCCAGCAGATACCGGGCTCAGACGCATTTT. This chain joins TRBV6-2 or TRBV6-3 and TRBJ1-5, with unresolved D. Germline lookup yields CDR1 MNHEY and CDR2 SVGEGT. This CDR3 is 11 amino acids long. V was pared by 6 bases and J by 15 bases, with 15 bases between.

Ten or more counts support this clonotype. This chain uses TRBV15 with TRBJ1-2; a weak D match, TRBD1 (6 bases). Germline CDR1 and CDR2: LNHNV and YYDKDF (reference sequence). Trimming left V 3 bases short and J 2 bases short, with 16 bases between. This CDR3 has 16 amino acids. CDR3 in DNA: TGTGCCACCAGCAGGACCGCCGGGACAATAAACTATGGCTACACCTTC. Protein: CATSRTAGTINYGYTF.